This TCR beta chain was recorded in a study of blood T cells in healthy people across ages. CDR1 and CDR2 from the germline V gene are MNHEY and SVGAGI. V shed 6 bases and J shed 2 bases, with 11 bases lying between them. CDR3 length equals 14 residues. Then a second PCR, running about 7 to 11 cycles, was carried out with a sample-barcoded 5' primer and a J-beta primer mix. TCRdb re-derived calls from the 5' RACE reads in MiXCR, one entry per CDR3 protein. In the table there are some 710,000 distinct CDR3 sequences, about 20% of which are singletons. The study drew donors from healthy Caucasian individuals in Russia aged 6 to 90.

The receptor comes from a man aged 70-80 years in good health. Sequenced: blood. This chain connects TRBV6-5 to TRBJ1-3, with no clear D. As DNA, the CDR3 is TGTGCCAGCAGCGACCGGGATACTGGAAACACCATATATTTT. It yields the protein CASSDRDTGNTIYF.